This is a list of T cell receptor beta chains from one sample in a study of blood T cells in healthy people across ages. Each CDR3 protein gets one entry after TCRdb re-called the 5' RACE reads with MiXCR. The sample records about 1.4 million distinct CDR3 sequences, roughly 59% being singletons. The specimen was blood. The receptors were sampled from a man aged 18 to 29 in good health. The CDR3 runs from the conserved cysteine through the conserved F or W. The D gene is left open where the match is weak. For some rows the clone size is stated as once, few or many, or as a class when expanded; others skip it.

CDR3aa	CDR3nt	d_gene	abundance	v_gene	j_gene
CASSQDRGRSYNEQFF	TGTGCCAGCAGCCAAGACAGGGGACGTTCCTACAATGAGCAGTTCTTC	TRBD1	once	TRBV7-8	TRBJ2-1
CASSQGPLDIPINTEAFF	TGCGCCAGCAGCCAGGGTCCGTTGGACATCCCCATAAACACTGAAGCTTTCTTT	NA	NA	TRBV4-1	TRBJ1-1
CASHTGTYGYTF	TGTGCCAGCCACACCGGGACTTATGGCTACACCTTC	NA	NA	TRBV25-1	TRBJ1-2
CASSHQLGAYEQYF	TGCGCCAGCAGCCATCAATTGGGGGCCTACGAGCAGTACTTC	NA	NA	TRBV4-1	TRBJ2-7
CASSFDVAYEQYF	TGCGCCAGCAGCTTCGACGTAGCCTACGAGCAGTACTTC	NA	NA	TRBV5-1	TRBJ2-7
CASSVVDALGVMNTEAFF	TGTGCCAGCAGCGTAGTGGACGCCCTGGGGGTAATGAACACTGAAGCTTTCTTT	NA	NA	TRBV9	TRBJ1-1
CASSQTSGPTREYF	TGTGCCAGCAGTCAGACTAGCGGACCTACGAGGGAGTACTTC	TRBD2	NA	TRBV6-5	TRBJ2-5
CASSPQARGNEQFF	TGTGCCAGCAGCCCCCAGGCTAGGGGCAATGAGCAGTTCTTC	NA	NA	TRBV7-2	TRBJ2-1
CASSPSSGVSEQYF	TGTGCCAGCAGCCCAAGCTCGGGAGTTAGCGAGCAGTACTTC	NA	few	TRBV25-1	TRBJ2-7
CASKGGIDTQYF	TGTGCCAGCAAAGGGGGCATCGATACGCAGTATTTT	TRBD1	few	TRBV6-6	TRBJ2-3
CASSHNLGQGGIYEQYF	TGTGCCAGCAGTCACAACTTGGGACAGGGCGGGATATACGAGCAGTACTTC	TRBD1	NA	TRBV6-5	TRBJ2-7
CSVIPGGLPQETQYF	TGCAGCGTCATTCCGGGGGGACTACCCCAAGAGACCCAGTACTTC	TRBD2	few	TRBV29-1	TRBJ2-5
CASSLERGFYEQYF	TGTGCCAGCAGCTTAGAGCGCGGGTTCTACGAGCAGTACTTC	NA	few	TRBV7-2	TRBJ2-7
CASAGLHTYEQYF	TGTGCCAGCGCGGGACTTCATACCTACGAGCAGTACTTC	NA	NA	TRBV21-1	TRBJ2-7
CASSFSGPHQPQHF	TGTGCCAGCAGTTTCTCCGGGCCACATCAGCCCCAGCATTTT	NA	NA	TRBV28	TRBJ1-5
CASSQERTSGGPVYVTQYF	TGCGCCAGCAGCCAAGAAAGGACTAGCGGGGGGCCGGTTTACGTGACCCAGTACTTC	TRBD2	NA	TRBV4-3	TRBJ2-5
CSAREVAGSYEQYF	TGCAGTGCTAGAGAGGTAGCGGGGTCCTACGAGCAGTACTTC	TRBD2	NA	TRBV20-1	TRBJ2-7
CASKDGYWGANVLTF	TGTGCCAGCAAGGACGGTTATTGGGGGGCCAACGTCCTGACTTTC	NA	NA	TRBV6-5	TRBJ2-6
CASSEWGYEQYF	TGTGCCAGCAGTGAGTGGGGGTACGAGCAGTACTTC	NA	few	TRBV25-1	TRBJ2-7
CASSGEPSAPEQFF	TGTGCCAGCTCAGGGGAACCTAGCGCCCCTGAGCAGTTCTTC	NA	NA	TRBV7-2	TRBJ2-1
CSARGASGGLNEQFF	TGCAGTGCTAGAGGTGCTAGCGGGGGCTTGAATGAGCAGTTCTTC	TRBD2	NA	TRBV20-1	TRBJ2-1
CASSTNRGLNSYEQYF	TGTGCCAGCAGCACGAACAGGGGCCTTAACTCCTACGAGCAGTACTTC	TRBD1	NA	TRBV3-1	TRBJ2-7
CASSLGPLGSSYEQYF	TGTGCCAGCAGCTTAGGCCCCTTGGGGTCCTCCTACGAGCAGTACTTC	NA	NA	TRBV7-9	TRBJ2-7
CASTQLAGSTDTQYF	TGTGCCAGCACCCAACTGGCGGGGAGCACAGATACGCAGTATTTT	NA	once	TRBV6-5	TRBJ2-3
CSVERVLAGGSGELFF	TGCAGCGTCGAAAGGGTACTAGCGGGAGGGTCCGGGGAGCTGTTTTTT	TRBD2	NA	TRBV29-1	TRBJ2-2
CASSQDSPGASTDTQYF	TGCGCCAGCAGCCAAGATTCCCCGGGGGCGAGCACAGATACGCAGTATTTT	NA	NA	TRBV4-1	TRBJ2-3
CASSPAHHVTEAFF	TGCGCCAGCAGCCCCGCCCACCATGTGACTGAAGCTTTCTTT	NA	NA	TRBV4-3	TRBJ1-1
CASRRQGSQNEQYF	TGTGCCAGCAGGAGACAGGGATCCCAGAACGAGCAGTACTTC	TRBD1	few	TRBV6-5	TRBJ2-7
CASSLDRLAGNEQFF	TGTGCCAGCAGCTTAGACAGACTAGCGGGCAATGAGCAGTTCTTC	TRBD2	few	TRBV7-8	TRBJ2-1